Listed below are T cell receptor beta chains from one sample, sequenced in a study of T-cell reconstitution after alpha-beta-depleted transplantation in children. TCRdb passed the PCR reads through MiXCR, listing each CDR3 protein once. The table lists about 870,000 distinct CDR3 sequences, 16% of them singletons. The sample was PBMCs, mostly from graft donor cells, taken 360 days after TCRalphabeta/CD19-depleted stem cell transplant. The receptors originated from a male patient between 10 and 17 years old who had a stem cell transplant for acute lymphoblastic leukemia, so the T cells may come from the graft donor. Both conserved end residues are part of each CDR3.

V	J	CDR3
TRBV5-1	TRBJ2-7	CASSFSNYEQYF
TRBV9	TRBJ2-6	CASRLGTGANVLTF
TRBV5-1	TRBJ2-1	CASTRAGGLGNEQFF
TRBV15	TRBJ2-3	CATSGTGLGTDTQYF
TRBV5-1	TRBJ1-6	CASSLQGDNSPLHF
TRBV5-1	TRBJ1-5	CASSLGPGQRSQPQHF
TRBV12-3/TRBV12-4	TRBJ1-1	CASSYRQNTEAFF
TRBV7-9	TRBJ2-1	CASSSRTSITYNEQFF
TRBV10-3	TRBJ2-1	CAINGQGADNEQFF
TRBV5-1	TRBJ1-4	CASSFQTGRDEKLFF
TRBV9	TRBJ1-2	CASSPGGGTPRYGYTF
TRBV5-6	TRBJ2-7	CASSFNSGSWAYEQYF
TRBV29-1	TRBJ2-1	CSVAALPSMEFF
TRBV12-3/TRBV12-4	TRBJ2-7	CASSLGVGRASRYEQYF
TRBV4-1	TRBJ1-5	CASSPSTLNQPQHF
TRBV5-1	TRBJ2-5	CASSLATSGGLETQYF
TRBV4-2	TRBJ2-1	CASSQTGDAAHNEQFF
TRBV21-1	TRBJ2-7	CASVRGRHYEQYF
TRBV6-5	TRBJ2-1	CASSYSLAVEQFF
TRBV29-1	TRBJ2-3	CSVTDSSSTDTQYF
TRBV7-2	TRBJ2-5	CASSLRQGAGETQYF
TRBV4-1	TRBJ1-4	CASSQEELNEKLFF
TRBV27	TRBJ1-5	CASRQASNQPQHF
TRBV9	TRBJ1-1	CASSPERGVNTEAFF
TRBV12-3/TRBV12-4	TRBJ2-7	CASRAGGPSYEQYF
TRBV20-1	TRBJ2-2	CSAREGGSSGELFF
TRBV10-3	TRBJ2-3	CAISTGSGRTDTQYF
TRBV9	TRBJ2-2	CASTPPGRNTGELFF
TRBV3-1	TRBJ1-1	CASSQGWQLNTEAFF